These T cell receptor beta chains were read from a single sample in a study of cytomegalovirus exposure and HLA in healthy donors. Only in-frame clones appear in the TCRdb table, and some are missing; sequencing was by immunoSEQ multiplex PCR. The sample lists about 130,000 clones, under 90% seen once, with roughly 4% in the top ten. The specimen sequenced was PBMCs. These receptors all come from a woman aged 40 to 55 in good health and CMV-seronegative. The CDR3 runs from the conserved cysteine through the conserved F or W. Fields, in order: V gene, clone size, D gene, J gene, CDR3 protein, CDR3 DNA. D genes are given only for firm matches. Clone size is not always given. Where it is, it says once, few, many or a class for expanded clones.

v_gene: TRBV4-1; abundance: -; d_gene: TRBD1; j_gene: TRBJ1-2; CDR3aa: CASSQGQGRYGYTF; CDR3nt: TGCGCCAGCAGCCAGGGACAGGGTCGGTATGGCTACACCTTC
v_gene: TRBV28; abundance: -; d_gene: TRBD2; j_gene: TRBJ2-4; CDR3aa: CASSRELAPSQNIQYF; CDR3nt: TGTGCCAGCAGTCGGGAACTAGCGCCCAGTCAAAACATTCAGTACTTC
v_gene: TRBV7-9; abundance: -; d_gene: TRBD2; j_gene: TRBJ2-1; CDR3aa: CASSLGRLAEDEQFF; CDR3nt: TGTGCCAGCAGCTTAGGCCGACTAGCGGAGGACGAGCAGTTCTTC
v_gene: TRBV29-1; abundance: -; d_gene: -; j_gene: TRBJ1-2; CDR3aa: CSVGGINGYTF; CDR3nt: TGCAGCGTGGGGGGGATAAACGGCTACACCTTC
v_gene: TRBV19; abundance: -; d_gene: -; j_gene: TRBJ2-2; CDR3aa: CASRKPRREAGELFF; CDR3nt: TGTGCCAGTAGAAAACCGCGGAGGGAGGCCGGGGAGCTGTTTTTT
v_gene: TRBV7-2; abundance: -; d_gene: -; j_gene: TRBJ2-1; CDR3aa: CASSLGRDRLFF; CDR3nt: TGTGCCAGCAGCTTAGGGCGGGACCGCTTGTTCTTC
v_gene: TRBV19; abundance: -; d_gene: -; j_gene: TRBJ1-6; CDR3aa: CASSILYGGNSPLHF; CDR3nt: TGTGCCAGTAGTATCCTCTATGGGGGGAATTCACCCCTCCACTTT
v_gene: TRBV29-1; abundance: -; d_gene: -; j_gene: TRBJ2-1; CDR3aa: CSLRTDNEQFF; CDR3nt: TGCAGCCTGAGGACTGACAATGAGCAGTTCTTC
v_gene: TRBV27; abundance: -; d_gene: TRBD2; j_gene: TRBJ2-1; CDR3aa: CASSLWGRAPNEQFF; CDR3nt: TGTGCCAGCAGTTTATGGGGGAGGGCCCCCAATGAGCAGTTCTTC
v_gene: TRBV28; abundance: -; d_gene: -; j_gene: TRBJ2-5; CDR3aa: CASSLGSQETQYF; CDR3nt: TGTGCCAGCAGTTTGGGCTCTCAAGAGACCCAGTACTTC
v_gene: TRBV6-5; abundance: once; d_gene: TRBD1; j_gene: TRBJ1-1; CDR3aa: CASSYSLGGPTGTFF; CDR3nt: TGTGCCAGCAGTTACTCGCTAGGGGGCCCCACAGGGACTTTCTTT
v_gene: TRBV15; abundance: -; d_gene: TRBD1; j_gene: TRBJ1-1; CDR3aa: CATSRDKGQTTEAFF; CDR3nt: TGTGCCACCAGCAGAGATAAGGGACAGACCACTGAAGCTTTCTTT
v_gene: TRBV5-1; abundance: many; d_gene: TRBD1; j_gene: TRBJ1-1; CDR3aa: CASGLQGTEAFF; CDR3nt: TGCGCCAGCGGTTTACAGGGGACTGAAGCTTTCTTT
v_gene: TRBV5-1; abundance: few; d_gene: -; j_gene: TRBJ2-1; CDR3aa: CASSLDPGQTYNEQFF; CDR3nt: TGCGCCAGCAGCTTGGACCCGGGACAAACCTACAATGAGCAGTTCTTC
v_gene: TRBV27; abundance: -; d_gene: -; j_gene: TRBJ2-1; CDR3aa: CASSPKLYNEQFF; CDR3nt: TGTGCCAGCAGTCCCAAACTCTACAATGAGCAGTTCTTC
v_gene: TRBV7-2; abundance: few; d_gene: -; j_gene: TRBJ2-1; CDR3aa: CASSLLGLPGDEQFF; CDR3nt: TGTGCCAGCAGCTTATTAGGATTACCAGGGGATGAGCAGTTCTTC
v_gene: TRBV29-1; abundance: -; d_gene: TRBD1; j_gene: TRBJ2-4; CDR3aa: CSASGQGAFLAKNIQYF; CDR3nt: TGCAGCGCCTCGGGACAGGGGGCCTTCCTAGCCAAAAACATTCAGTACTTC
v_gene: TRBV15; abundance: -; d_gene: TRBD1; j_gene: TRBJ1-1; CDR3aa: CATSSGTGDTEAFF; CDR3nt: TGTGCCACCAGCTCCGGAACAGGGGACACTGAAGCTTTCTTT
v_gene: TRBV10-3; abundance: -; d_gene: -; j_gene: TRBJ1-2; CDR3aa: CATRVLSGGIDGYTF; CDR3nt: TGTGCCACCCGGGTTTTGAGTGGAGGTATCGATGGCTACACCTTC